This is a list of T cell receptor beta chains from one sample in a study of CD8+ T cells in alopecia areata. Only in-frame clones appear in the TCRdb table, and some are missing; sequencing was by immunoSEQ multiplex PCR. The sample lists approximately 45,000 clones, less than 70% occurring once. Sample: CD8+ T cells sorted from blood, taken at week 4, from a patient treated with tofacitinib. The origin of the receptors is a human donor with alopecia areata. CDR3s include the opening cysteine and the closing phenylalanine or tryptophan. A D gene is named only where the DNA matches it firmly. A row's size may be missing; if present it is once, few, many or a size class.

v_gene	j_gene	abundance	d_gene	CDR3aa	CDR3nt
TRBV29-1	TRBJ2-7	few	.	CSVGQSHPYEQYF	TGCAGCGTTGGCCAATCCCACCCCTACGAGCAGTACTTC
TRBV11-2	TRBJ2-1	.	TRBD2	CASSSRTSDSYNEQFF	TGTGCCAGCAGCTCCAGGACTAGCGACTCCTACAATGAGCAGTTCTTC
TRBV4-1	TRBJ1-1	once	TRBD1	CASSQTGTDLNTEAFF	TGCGCCAGCAGCCAAACCGGGACAGATTTGAACACTGAAGCTTTCTTT
TRBV29-1	TRBJ2-1	.	.	CSVEGRDGNEQFF	TGCAGCGTTGAAGGGCGGGACGGGAATGAGCAGTTCTTC
TRBV11-2	TRBJ2-1	.	.	CASSLEVYNEQFF	TGTGCCAGCAGCTTAGAGGTCTACAATGAGCAGTTCTTC
TRBV5-4	TRBJ2-1	few	TRBD1	CASSGTGESYNEQFF	TGTGCCAGCAGCGGGACAGGGGAATCCTACAATGAGCAGTTCTTC
TRBV30	TRBJ2-1	.	.	CAWSEGTDNEQFF	TGTGCCTGGAGTGAGGGAACCGACAATGAGCAGTTCTTC
TRBV2	TRBJ2-6	.	.	CASREGLGGANVLTF	TGTGCCAGCAGGGAAGGTTTGGGTGGGGCCAACGTCCTGACTTTC
TRBV19	TRBJ1-6	.	.	CASKAGKNSPLHF	TGTGCCAGTAAGGCGGGGAAAAATTCACCCCTCCACTTT
TRBV11-2	TRBJ2-2	.	.	CASSLRAGELFF	TGTGCCAGCAGCTTGAGGGCCGGGGAGCTGTTTTTT
TRBV13	TRBJ2-7	.	.	CASSLGSGSYEQYF	TGTGCCAGCAGCTTAGGCAGTGGATCCTACGAGCAGTACTTC
TRBV25-1	TRBJ2-7	.	.	CASREAYEQYF	TGTGCCAGCAGAGAGGCCTACGAGCAGTACTTC
TRBV5-1	TRBJ2-3	.	.	CASSFRDTQYF	TGCGCCAGCAGCTTTCGGGATACGCAGTATTTT
TRBV27	TRBJ1-2	.	.	CASSLNRAVLGYTF	TGTGCCAGCAGTTTAAACAGGGCTGTGTTGGGCTACACCTTC
TRBV25-1	TRBJ1-1	.	.	CASSDPATEAFF	TGTGCCAGCAGTGACCCCGCCACTGAAGCTTTCTTT